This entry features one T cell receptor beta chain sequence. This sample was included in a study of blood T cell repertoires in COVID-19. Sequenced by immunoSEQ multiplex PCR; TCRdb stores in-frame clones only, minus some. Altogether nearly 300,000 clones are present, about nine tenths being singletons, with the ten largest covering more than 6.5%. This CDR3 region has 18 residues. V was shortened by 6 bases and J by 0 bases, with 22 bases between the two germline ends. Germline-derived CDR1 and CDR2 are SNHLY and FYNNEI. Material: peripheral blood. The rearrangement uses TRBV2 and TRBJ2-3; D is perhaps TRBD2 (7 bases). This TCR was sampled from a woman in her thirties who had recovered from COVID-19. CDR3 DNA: TGTGCCAGCAGGCAATATAGGGGGGGCGATCTAAGCACAGATACGCAGTATTTT. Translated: CASRQYRGGDLSTDTQYF.